The rows below give T cell receptor beta chains drawn from one sample of a study of T-cell reconstitution after alpha-beta-depleted transplantation in children. A single record per CDR3 protein comes from TCRdb applying MiXCR to the PCR reads. The data show more than 200,000 distinct CDR3 sequences, with approximately 24% seen just once and around 4.8% held by the top ten. The sequenced sample was PBMCs, mostly from graft donor cells, obtained 360 days after TCRalphabeta/CD19-depleted stem cell transplant. All receptors come from a female patient aged 2-15 years who had a stem cell transplant for congenital amegakaryocytic thrombocytopenia, so the T cells may come from the graft donor. CDR3s include the opening cysteine and the closing phenylalanine or tryptophan. D genes are given only for firm matches. Part of the rows lack a size; the others show once, few, many or a class for expanded clones.

J gene | D gene | clone size | V gene | CDR3 DNA | CDR3 protein
TRBJ1-5 | - | many | TRBV12-3/TRBV12-4 | TGTGCCAGCAGAAACAGCTTGTATCAGCCCCAGCATTTT | CASRNSLYQPQHF
TRBJ2-1 | - | few | TRBV5-1 | TGCGCCAGCAGCCCCCCCTTAGCGAACAATGAGCAGTTCTTC | CASSPPLANNEQFF
TRBJ2-7 | - | - | TRBV11-2 | TGTGCCAGCAGCTTAGTAGGGCGGGGATACTACGAGCAGTACTTC | CASSLVGRGYYEQYF
TRBJ2-2 | - | few | TRBV5-1 | TGCGCCAGCAGCAGATCTTGGGCAGAGAAGCTGTTTTTT | CASSRSWAEKLFF
TRBJ2-5 | TRBD1 | few | TRBV7-6 | TGTGCCAGCAGCTTAGCCTTGAGGGGGCCAGGTGTGGAGACCCAGTACTTC | CASSLALRGPGVETQYF
TRBJ2-3 | TRBD1 | few | TRBV5-1 | TGCGCCAGCAGCTTTGGACAGGGGAACACAGATACGCAGTATTTT | CASSFGQGNTDTQYF
TRBJ2-7 | TRBD1 | - | TRBV30 | TGTGCCTGGAGTGCGACAGGGGTGGAGCAGTACTTC | CAWSATGVEQYF
TRBJ1-1 | TRBD1 | - | TRBV3-1 | TGTGCCAGCAGCCAAGCTGGGACAGGGTTTAAAGCTTTCTTT | CASSQAGTGFKAFF
TRBJ2-1 | - | few | TRBV28 | TGTGCCAGCAGTTCTCCGGGGTCCTACAATGAGCAGTTCTTC | CASSSPGSYNEQFF
TRBJ2-3 | - | - | TRBV29-1 | TGCAGCGTTGGATCTATGCAAGGAGATACGCAGTATTTT | CSVGSMQGDTQYF
TRBJ2-2 | - | few | TRBV2 | TGTGCCACTACGGGACAAATAAACACCGGGGAGCTGTTTTTT | CATTGQINTGELFF
TRBJ2-2 | - | few | TRBV6-5 | TGTGCCAGCAGTTCACAGGAGATGAACACCGGGGAGCTGTTTTTT | CASSSQEMNTGELFF
TRBJ2-6 | TRBD2 | few | TRBV12-3/TRBV12-4 | TGTGCCAGCAGTTTAAGCCGGCGGGGGATCCCTGGTGGGGCCAACGTCCTGACTTTC | CASSLSRRGIPGGANVLTF
TRBJ2-1 | - | - | TRBV5-1 | TGCGCCAGCAGCTGGGGATTAGGGAATGAGCAGTTCTTC | CASSWGLGNEQFF
TRBJ1-2 | TRBD1 | many | TRBV29-1 | TGCAGCGGAGGACAGGGGGCGCCCGGCTACACCTTC | CSGGQGAPGYTF
TRBJ1-4 | TRBD1 | few | TRBV2 | TGTGCCAGCAGTGTCGGACAGGGCGGTAATGAAAAACTGTTTTTT | CASSVGQGGNEKLFF
TRBJ2-1 | TRBD2 | once | TRBV20-1 | TGCAGTGCTAGAGATCTCGGGGGGGATGAGCAGTTCTTC | CSARDLGGDEQFF
TRBJ2-7 | - | - | TRBV28 | TGTCCCAGCAGTTTAGGCGGGGAAGCCTACGAGCAGTACTTC | CPSSLGGEAYEQYF
TRBJ2-3 | TRBD2 | - | TRBV24-1 | TGTGCCACCAGTGACTATAGCGGGGGCACCTTTTTTACGCAGTATTTT | CATSDYSGGTFFTQYF
TRBJ2-1 | TRBD2 | many | TRBV20-1 | TGCAGTGCTAGGACTAGCGGGGGAGGGAATTACAATGAGCAGTTCTTC | CSARTSGGGNYNEQFF
TRBJ1-1 | TRBD1 | many | TRBV4-1 | TGCGCCAGCAGCCAAGGGGACAGAGATGAAGCTTTCTTT | CASSQGDRDEAFF
TRBJ2-5 | TRBD2 | few | TRBV6-1 | TGTGCCAGCAGGCCGAGCGGGAGGGTCGAGACCCAGTACTTC | CASRPSGRVETQYF
TRBJ2-7 | - | - | TRBV15 | TGTGCCACCAGCACCGGTCGCGAGTACGTTAAGTACTTC | CATSTGREYVKYF
TRBJ2-3 | TRBD1 | few | TRBV28 | TGTGCCAGCAATTTAGGGGGCCGGCATACGCAGTATTTT | CASNLGGRHTQYF
TRBJ2-7 | - | - | TRBV28 | TGTGCCAGCAGTTTGACCCCCACAGGGCATGACGAGCAGTACTTC | CASSLTPTGHDEQYF
TRBJ2-7 | TRBD1 | few | TRBV4-2 | TGTGCCAGCAGCCACGCAACGGGACAGGGGGACTACGAGCAGTACTTC | CASSHATGQGDYEQYF
TRBJ1-5 | TRBD1 | few | TRBV12-3/TRBV12-4 | TGTGCCAGCAGCTCCGACAGGGTCTGGCAGCCCCAGCATTTT | CASSSDRVWQPQHF
TRBJ2-7 | TRBD1 | many | TRBV5-6 | TGTGCCAGCAGCTCTATAGACAGGGAAAGGTACGAGCAGTACTTC | CASSSIDRERYEQYF
TRBJ2-5 | - | few | TRBV5-1 | TGCGCCAGCAGCTTGGGTATGGGGGCGTTCGGAGAGACCCAGTACTTC | CASSLGMGAFGETQYF
TRBJ2-2 | TRBD2 | - | TRBV20-1 | TGCAGTGCTATACCAATAGCGGGGGGGCTCGACACCGGGGAGCTGTTTTTT | CSAIPIAGGLDTGELFF
TRBJ2-1 | - | - | TRBV13 | TGTGCCAGCAGCTTACGAGCGTGGGGGCAGTTCTTC | CASSLRAWGQFF
TRBJ2-7 | - | - | TRBV10-3 | TGTGCCATCAGTGCCCAGGGAGTGTACGAGCAGTACTTC | CAISAQGVYEQYF
TRBJ2-7 | TRBD1 | many | TRBV3-1 | TGTGCCAGCATCTCACCGGGGACAGGGGTGTACGAGCAGTACTTC | CASISPGTGVYEQYF
TRBJ2-2 | - | - | TRBV2 | TGTGCCAGCAGTGCTCTAGGGGGGGCGAACACCGGGGAGCTGTTTTTT | CASSALGGANTGELFF
TRBJ2-3 | TRBD2 | few | TRBV20-1 | TGCAGTGCTAGACTTAGCGGGACCACAGATACGCAGTATTTT | CSARLSGTTDTQYF
TRBJ1-3 | - | - | TRBV7-2 | TGTGCCAGCAGCTTTATCCTTGCCGGGGGGCTATCGGACACCATATATTTT | CASSFILAGGLSDTIYF
TRBJ2-7 | - | few | TRBV2 | TGTGCCAGCAGTGAAAACACAGGGTTTACCTACGAGCAGTACTTC | CASSENTGFTYEQYF
TRBJ1-4 | - | - | TRBV12-3/TRBV12-4 | TGTGCCAGCAGCCTAGTGTCTACCGACCATAATGAAAAACTGTTTTTT | CASSLVSTDHNEKLFF
TRBJ2-7 | TRBD2 | - | TRBV11-2 | TGTGCCAGCAGCTTAGATAGTGGGAGGGCCTACGAGCAGTACTTC | CASSLDSGRAYEQYF
TRBJ2-5 | - | few | TRBV28 | TGTGCCAGCAGTTTATTAGTCCCCAGGCGAGAGACCCAGTACTTC | CASSLLVPRRETQYF
TRBJ2-3 | TRBD2 | - | TRBV5-1 | TGCGCCAGCAGTATAGCGAGAGCGGGGCCAGATACGCAGTATTTT | CASSIARAGPDTQYF
TRBJ1-5 | TRBD1 | few | TRBV6-9 | TGTGCCAGCAGTTACTCGGACAGGGCCCTAAATCAGCCCCAGCATTTT | CASSYSDRALNQPQHF
TRBJ1-2 | TRBD1 | - | TRBV28 | TGTGCCAGCAATGGCAGGGGGTACTATGGCTACACCTTC | CASNGRGYYGYTF
TRBJ2-5 | TRBD2 | - | TRBV12-5 | TGTGCTAGTGGTTTGATTACTAGCGGGGGGGCCGTTGAGACCCAGTACTTC | CASGLITSGGAVETQYF
TRBJ2-1 | TRBD1 | many | TRBV13 | TGTGCCAGCAGGCTTGGACAGGGGATCAACAATGAGCAGTTCTTC | CASRLGQGINNEQFF
TRBJ1-1 | - | - | TRBV6-5 | TGTGCCAGCAGTTACGCTGGCAGCAACACTGAAGCTTTCTTT | CASSYAGSNTEAFF
TRBJ2-7 | - | - | TRBV7-2 | TGTGCCAGCAGCTTCAGGGAGAACTACGAGCAGTACTTC | CASSFRENYEQYF
TRBJ2-4 | - | few | TRBV27 | TGTGCCAGCAGTTTTGGGGAGTCCAAAAACATTCAGTACTTC | CASSFGESKNIQYF
TRBJ2-2 | TRBD1 | - | TRBV5-1 | TGCGCCAGCAGCTCCCGGACAGGGACGTTTATCCTCACCGGGGAGCTGTTTTTT | CASSSRTGTFILTGELFF
TRBJ2-3 | - | - | TRBV7-9 | TGTGCCAGCAGCACAAATCCGTCGGCCACAGATACGCAGTATTTT | CASSTNPSATDTQYF
TRBJ2-2 | TRBD1 | few | TRBV5-1 | TGCGCCAGCAGCTTGGCTGGGACAGCCAAGACCGGGGAGCTGTTTTTT | CASSLAGTAKTGELFF
TRBJ2-5 | - | few | TRBV5-6 | TGTGCCAGCAGCTTTCGGGGGACCCAGTACTTC | CASSFRGTQYF
TRBJ2-5 | TRBD2 | - | TRBV4-1 | TGCGCCAGCAGCCAGAGAGGACTAGCGGAATTCCAAGAGACCCAGTACTTC | CASSQRGLAEFQETQYF
TRBJ2-3 | TRBD2 | - | TRBV9 | TGTGCCAGCAGCCCTGGGACTAGCGGGGGGAGCACAGATACGCAGTATTTT | CASSPGTSGGSTDTQYF
TRBJ2-5 | - | many | TRBV4-3 | TGCGCCAGCAGCCAAGACAGAAACCAAGAGACCCAGTACTTC | CASSQDRNQETQYF